This T cell receptor (beta chain) originates from a study of T cell changes during pregnancy in multiple sclerosis. Repertoires were generated with immunoSEQ multiplex PCR, while TCRdb's copy carries only in-frame clones and drops some. This sample yields about 69,000 clones, of which roughly 88% are seen a single time; approximately 1.5% belongs to the top ten. The sample consisted of peripheral blood, taken in the third trimester of pregnancy. The TCR was taken from a female donor with multiple sclerosis, enrolled in a pregnancy study.

The CDR3 DNA is TGTGCCAGCAGCTTTCTGGGAGGCTACGAGCAGTACTTC. Its translation: CASSFLGGYEQYF. The J gene is TRBJ2-7, the V gene TRBV5-6, with a weak D call TRBD2 (6 bases). The CDR3 is made up of 13 amino acids. Trimming left V 2 bases short and J 3 bases short, with 9 bases between. Looked up from germline, CDR1 is SGHDT and CDR2 is YYEEEE.